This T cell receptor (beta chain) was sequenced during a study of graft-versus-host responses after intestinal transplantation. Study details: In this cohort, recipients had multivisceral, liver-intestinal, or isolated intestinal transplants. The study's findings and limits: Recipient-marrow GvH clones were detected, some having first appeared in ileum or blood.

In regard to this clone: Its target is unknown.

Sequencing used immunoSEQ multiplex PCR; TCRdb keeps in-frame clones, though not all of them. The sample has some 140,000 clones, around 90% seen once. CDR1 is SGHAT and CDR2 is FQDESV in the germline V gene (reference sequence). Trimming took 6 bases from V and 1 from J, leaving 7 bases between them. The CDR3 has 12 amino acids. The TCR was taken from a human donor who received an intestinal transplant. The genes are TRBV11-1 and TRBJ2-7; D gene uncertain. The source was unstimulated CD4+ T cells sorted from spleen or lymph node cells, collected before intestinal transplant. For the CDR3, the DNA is TGTGCCAGCAGTCCTAATTCCTACGAGCAGTACTTC. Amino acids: CASSPNSYEQYF.